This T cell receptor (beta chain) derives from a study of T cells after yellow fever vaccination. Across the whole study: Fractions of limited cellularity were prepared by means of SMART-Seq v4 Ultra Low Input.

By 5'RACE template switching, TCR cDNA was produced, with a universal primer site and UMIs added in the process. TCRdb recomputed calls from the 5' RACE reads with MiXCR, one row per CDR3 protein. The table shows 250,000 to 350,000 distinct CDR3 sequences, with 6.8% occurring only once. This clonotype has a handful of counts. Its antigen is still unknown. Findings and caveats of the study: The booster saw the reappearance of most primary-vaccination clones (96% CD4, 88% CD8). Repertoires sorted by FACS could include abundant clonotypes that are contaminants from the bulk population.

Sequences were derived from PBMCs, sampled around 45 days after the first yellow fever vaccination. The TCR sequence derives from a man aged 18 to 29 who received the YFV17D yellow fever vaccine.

The CDR3 region has the DNA TGTGCCAGCAGCGTCCGGGGCGAGGGTTACAATGAGCAGTTCTTC. Translated, it gives CASSVRGEGYNEQFF. The chain has TRBV9 and TRBJ2-1; the D gene could be TRBD1 or TRBD2 (5 bases each). Germline V gene sequence: CDR1 SGDLS, CDR2 YYNGEE. Trimming removed 2 bases from V and 4 bases from J, with 13 bases in between. The CDR3 totals 15 residues.